The 27 T cell receptor beta chains given below trace back to one sample, sequenced in a study of response to subunit inactivated influenza vaccine. Each CDR3 protein gets one entry after TCRdb re-called the RT-PCR reads with MiXCR. The sample contains 600,000 to 850,000 distinct CDR3 sequences, 12% to 15% of which appear only once. Here the sequenced sample was PBMCs from blood, taken 14 to 15 days before vaccination. These receptors all come from a man over 45 who received an inactivated influenza vaccine.

This clonotype has a count of ten or more. This chain uses TRBV7-2 with TRBJ2-5; D is ambiguous. This CDR3 contains 13 residues. With 1 base removed from V and 3 bases from J, the gap between germline ends came to 6 bases. CDR1 is SGHTA and CDR2 is FQGNSA in the germline V gene. The CDR3 reads CASSLVYKETQYF. In DNA, the CDR3 is TGTGCCAGCAGCTTAGTCTACAAAGAGACCCAGTACTTC.

This clonotype was seen only a few times. The chain has TRBV28 and TRBJ2-1; 12 bases line up with TRBD2. V was pared by 5 bases and J by 7 bases, with 6 bases of the junction left unmatched. Germline CDR1 is MDHEN and CDR2 is SYDVKM. This CDR3 is built from 15 residues. The CDR3 DNA follows: TGTGCCAGCAGTCTTGGACTAGCGGGGACGAATGAGCAGTTCTTC. Amino acids: CASSLGLAGTNEQFF. Filled out from reference TRBV28 and TRBJ2-1, the complete variable domain reads DVKVTQSSRYLVKRTGEKVFLECVQDMDHENMFWYRQDPGLGLRLIYFSYDVKMKEKGDIPEGYSVSREKKERFSLILESASTNQTSMYLCASSLGLAGTNEQFFGPGTRLTVL.

The chain uses TRBV18 and TRBJ2-5; 7 bases agree with TRBD1. This CDR3 has 16 amino acids. The V and J ends lost 4 bases and 2 bases, in that order; junction bases with no gene match: 10. Germline V gene lookup returns CDR1 KGHSH and CDR2 LQKENI. CDR3: CASSLLTGQRQETQYF. In DNA form, the CDR3 reads TGTGCCAGCTCACTCCTGACGGGACAGAGGCAAGAGACCCAGTACTTC.

The chain employs TRBV12-3 or TRBV12-4 and TRBJ2-4; TRBD2 aligns across 11 bases. The CDR3 contains 18 residues. Trimming cost V 7 bases and J 3 bases; bases outside gene matches: 14. CDR3 sequence reads: CASTVSGGAGLSKNIQYF. In nucleotides, the CDR3 is TGTGCCAGCACGGTTAGCGGGGGGGCCGGGCTTAGCAAAAACATTCAGTACTTC.

The J gene is TRBJ2-3, the V gene TRBV10-3, with 10 positions matching TRBD2. Germline V CDR1 and CDR2: ENHRY, SYGVKD. V lost 4 bases and J lost 0; bases outside the gene matches: 1. The CDR3 spans 15 residues. The CDR3, as DNA: TGTGCCATCAGTGGACTAGCGGGTAGCACAGATACGCAGTATTTT. It codes for CAISGLAGSTDTQYF.

The rearrangement links TRBV5-6 to TRBJ1-1; the D gene is possibly TRBD1 (5 bases). Looked up from germline, CDR1 is SGHDT and CDR2 is YYEEEE. Trimming pared 6 bases from V and 3 bases from J, leaving 21 bases between. The CDR3 is made up of 16 amino acids. CDR3 residues: CASTISGRAFYTEAFF. The CDR3 DNA follows: TGTGCCAGCACCATCTCGGGCAGGGCCTTTTACACTGAAGCTTTCTTT.

V is TRBV6-2 or TRBV6-3 and J is TRBJ2-1; 7 nucleotides agree with TRBD1. Germline CDR1 and CDR2: MNHEY and SVGEGT. Trimming at V came to 8 bases and at J to 4 bases, leaving 5 bases not matched to a gene. The CDR3 has 13 amino acids. CDR3 coding DNA: TGTGCCAGCCGACAGGGTTCGTACAATGAGCAGTTCTTC. This codes for CASRQGSYNEQFF.

This clonotype was found a few times. V and J are TRBV5-1 and TRBJ2-2; D gene uncertain. V was pared by 4 bases and J by 7 bases, with 14 bases between. Germline V CDR1 and CDR2: SGHRS, YFSETQ. The CDR3 is 14 amino acids. In DNA form, the CDR3 reads TGCGCCAGCAGCCGGTGGTGGGCCGGCGGGGAGCTGTTTTTT. Its protein product is CASSRWWAGGELFF.

The chain combines TRBV28 with TRBJ2-3, with D uncertain. V gave up 5 bases and J gave up 2 bases, with 8 bases separating them. This CDR3 has 13 amino acids. Germline V gives CDR1 MDHEN, CDR2 SYDVKM. CDR3 loop: CASSTAFTDTQYF. DNA of the CDR3: TGTGCCAGCAGTACGGCCTTCACAGATACGCAGTATTTT.

In this sample, this clonotype turned up a few times. The V gene is TRBV9, the J gene TRBJ1-1; tentatively, D is TRBD1 (5 bases). This CDR3 spans 14 amino acids. Trimming pared 2 bases from V and 5 bases from J, leaving 13 bases between. Germline assignment: CDR1 SGDLS and CDR2 YYNGEE. The CDR3 spells CASSVRAEGTEAFF. The CDR3 coding sequence is TGTGCCAGCAGCGTCCGGGCCGAGGGGACTGAAGCTTTCTTT.

This clonotype was counted a few times. This chain links TRBV4-3 with TRBJ2-3; possible D gene TRBD2, 6 bases. The V end lost 4 bases, the J end lost 3 bases, and 11 bases lay between the germline ends. The germline V gene encodes CDR1 LGHNA and CDR2 YSLEER. This CDR3 is built from 14 residues. The CDR3 sequence is CASSPGDGTDTQYF. CDR3 bases: TGCGCCAGCAGCCCGGGGGATGGGACAGATACGCAGTATTTT.

The V call is TRBV7-8, the J call TRBJ2-3; D tentatively reads TRBD1 or TRBD2 (6 bases each). The ends were cut back, 6 bases at V and 2 bases at J, with 9 bases in the middle. Germline V gene data show CDR1 as SGHVS and CDR2 as FQNEAQ. This CDR3 spans 13 amino acids. The DNA for the CDR3 is TGTGCCAGCAGTAGGGGGGACACAGATACGCAGTATTTT. Protein: CASSRGDTDTQYF.

The V gene is TRBV7-2, the J gene TRBJ1-1, with D possibly being TRBD1 (6 bases). V was cut by 5 bases and J by 4 bases, with 17 bases left in between. This CDR3 is 15 amino acids long. The germline V gene encodes CDR1 SGHTA and CDR2 FQGNSA. Written as DNA, the CDR3 is TGTGCCAGCAGCCCCCATGGGGGGCTGTCCACTGAAGCTTTCTTT. Protein product: CASSPHGGLSTEAFF.

This clonotype has just a few counts. The chain is built from TRBV28 and TRBJ2-5; a possible D gene is TRBD2 (6 bases). Trimming removed 5 bases from V and 2 bases from J, with 12 bases in between. The CDR3 is made up of 14 amino acids. Germline V gene sequence: CDR1 MDHEN, CDR2 SYDVKM. The CDR3 is CASSAGTFQETQYF. The CDR3 bases are TGTGCCAGCAGTGCCGGGACTTTTCAAGAGACCCAGTACTTC.

The chain recombines TRBV7-9 with TRBJ2-1, with a tentative D call TRBD1 (5 bases). Germline CDR1 SEHNR, CDR2 FQNEAQ (reference sequence). The CDR3 covers 15 residues. Trimming shortened V by 5 bases and J by 0 bases, and 11 bases separated the two germline ends. The CDR3 loop is CASSGNRPSYNEQFF. The CDR3 bases are TGTGCCAGCAGCGGGAACAGGCCCTCCTACAATGAGCAGTTCTTC. The entire variable domain, with the rest obtained from reference TRBV7-9 and TRBJ2-1, is as follows: DTGVSQNPRHKITKRGQNVTFRCDPISEHNRLYWYRQTLGQGPEFLTYFQNEAQLEKSRLLSDRFSAERPKGSFSTLEIQRTEQGDSAMYLCASSGNRPSYNEQFFGPGTRLTVL.

There are many counts of this clonotype. The chain uses TRBV4-3 and TRBJ1-2, with TRBD1 matching 12 bases. The CDR3 is made up of 14 amino acids. CDR1 is LGHNA, CDR2 YSLEER, per germline. The V gene end was trimmed by 3 bases and the J gene end by 8 bases; junction bases not matched to a gene: 4. CDR3 DNA: TGCGCCAGCAGCCAGGGACAGGGGGCTGAGGGCTACACCTTC. Translated: CASSQGQGAEGYTF.

This clonotype was seen once. Its ends do not fully match the called genes, so a read error is possible. This sequence joins TRBV12-3 or TRBV12-4 and TRBJ2-3; D possibly corresponds to TRBD1 (5 bases). The CDR3 runs 15 residues. The CDR3 region has the DNA TGTGTCAGCAGTTTTTTAGGGGCTAGCACAGATACGCAGTATTTT. This sequence encodes CVSSFLGASTDTQYF.

The sample holds a few counts of this clonotype. The chain is built from TRBV7-8 and TRBJ2-7, with 8 bases that match TRBD1. Per germline, CDR1 SGHVS and CDR2 FQNEAQ. Trimming removed 5 bases from V and 4 bases from J; junction bases left unmatched: 16. The CDR3 runs 17 residues. CDR3 amino acids: CASSLDRGGIGSYEQYF. CDR3 coding DNA: TGTGCCAGCAGCCTTGACAGGGGAGGCATCGGTTCTTACGAGCAGTACTTC.

This clonotype was seen a handful of times. The genes are TRBV5-5 and TRBJ2-1; D is unresolved. Germline CDR1 SGHKS, CDR2 YYEKEE (reference sequence). V gave up 0 bases and J gave up 4 bases, with 8 bases separating them. The length of the CDR3 is 14 residues. CDR3 residues: CASSLGSLYNEQFF. The CDR3 DNA reads as TGTGCCAGCAGCTTGGGATCGCTGTACAATGAGCAGTTCTTC.

This clonotype showed up many times. The chain is built from TRBV27 and TRBJ1-5; D is uncertain. The V end was cut by 4 bases, the J end by 2 bases, with 21 bases between. The germline V gene has CDR1 MNHEY and CDR2 SMNVEV (reference sequence). This CDR3 spans 18 amino acids. The CDR3 reads CASSSRGVMGGRNQPQHF. In DNA, the CDR3 is TGTGCCAGCAGTTCTCGCGGGGTAATGGGCGGTCGCAATCAGCCCCAGCATTTT.

The rearrangement uses TRBV28 and TRBJ2-5, with D unresolved. Per germline, CDR1 MDHEN and CDR2 SYDVKM. V was cut by 5 bases and J by 5 bases, with 21 bases left in between. This CDR3 comprises 16 residues. The CDR3 sequence: CASSPYLGRVVETQYF. CDR3 DNA sequence: TGTGCCAGCAGTCCCTATCTCGGACGGGTAGTGGAGACCCAGTACTTC.

As concerns this clonotype: A junction boundary mismatches the germline segment, possibly from a read error. The chain uses TRBV20-1 and TRBJ2-7; perhaps TRBD2 as D (7 bases). CDR3 length equals 15 residues. The germline V gene has CDR1 DFQATT and CDR2 SNEGSKA (reference sequence). The CDR3 DNA is TGCAGTGCTAGAGATCGGGGGGCGCGACCCTACCAGCAGTACTTC. Its translation is CSARDRGARPYQQYF.

This clonotype was counted between two and nine times. The rearrangement joins TRBV9 to TRBJ2-1; 9 positions agree with TRBD2. The CDR3 runs 13 residues. The junction had 2 bases not matched to a gene; V was cut back by 3 bases and J by 7 bases. Germline V lookup: CDR1 SGDLS, CDR2 YYNGEE. CDR3 nucleotide sequence: TGTGCCAGCAGCGGAGCGGGAGGTAATGAGCAGTTCTTC. As protein: CASSGAGGNEQFF.

The rearrangement uses TRBV19 and TRBJ2-7; tentatively, D is TRBD1 or TRBD2 (5 bases each). The CDR3 is 16 amino acids. V lost 3 bases to trimming and J lost 0 bases, with 15 bases between them. Looked up from germline, CDR1 is LNHDA and CDR2 is SQIVND (reference sequence). The CDR3 nucleotides are TGTGCCAGTAGTATCGGTTCGGCAGGGAGCTCCTACGAGCAGTACTTC. Its protein is CASSIGSAGSSYEQYF.

This clonotype was picked up a small number of times. The V call is TRBV4-3, the J call TRBJ1-5, with unresolved D. Germline loops: CDR1 LGHNA, CDR2 YSLEER. This CDR3 has 13 amino acids. Trimming removed 0 bases at V and 3 bases at J, with 3 bases between. The DNA for the CDR3 is TGCGCCAGCAGCCAAGATATCAATCAGCCCCAGCATTTT. Its protein product is CASSQDINQPQHF.

This sequence joins TRBV30 and TRBJ2-7, with 7 bases that match TRBD1. The CDR3 contains 13 residues. The V gene end was trimmed by 8 bases and the J gene end by 0 bases; junction bases not matched to a gene: 7. In germline, CDR1 is GTSNPN, CDR2 SVGIG (reference sequence). As DNA, the CDR3 is TGTGCCGCAACGACAGGGAACTCCTACGAGCAGTACTTC. It is translated as CAATTGNSYEQYF. Full variable domain (rest looked up from reference TRBV30 and TRBJ2-7): SQTIHQWPATLVQPVGSPLSLECTVEGTSNPNLYWYRQAAGRGLQLLFYSVGIGQISSEVPQNLSASRPQDRQFILSSKKLLLSDSGFYLCAATTGNSYEQYFGPGTRLTVT.

The V and J genes are TRBV5-1 and TRBJ2-1; 11 bases line up with TRBD2. This CDR3 is built from 17 residues. The germline gives CDR1 SGHRS, CDR2 YFSETQ. With V trimmed by 0 bases and J by 7 bases, 9 bases remained unmatched. The CDR3 DNA reads as TGCGCCAGCAGCTTGGCCTCGATAGGACTAGCGGGTAATGAGCAGTTCTTC. This translates into CASSLASIGLAGNEQFF.